Listed below are T cell receptor beta chains from one sample, sequenced in a study of control samples from healthy donors and cancer patients. The repertoire was sequenced with immunoSEQ multiplex PCR; TCRdb's copy has only in-frame clones and lacks some. The sample records around 130,000 clones, nearly 90% being singletons. The sample comprised blood. The source of these receptors is a man aged 50 to 59 in good health. Each CDR3 is given with its conserved first and last residue. Each record gives: D gene, V gene, J gene, clone size, CDR3 DNA, CDR3 protein. A D gene is named only where the DNA matches it firmly. The size entry is marked missing in some rows and otherwise reads once, few, many or a size class.

d_gene: NA; v_gene: TRBV6-5; j_gene: TRBJ2-3; abundance: NA; CDR3nt: TGTGCCAGCAGTAGGACAGGCACAGATACGCAGTATTTT; CDR3aa: CASSRTGTDTQYF
d_gene: TRBD1; v_gene: TRBV4-2; j_gene: TRBJ2-7; abundance: NA; CDR3nt: TGTGCCAGCAGCCAAGGGGACAGGGGTTTGAACGAGCAGTACTTC; CDR3aa: CASSQGDRGLNEQYF
d_gene: NA; v_gene: TRBV5-1; j_gene: TRBJ2-2; abundance: NA; CDR3nt: TGCGCCAGCAGCTCCACCGGGGAGCTGTTTTTT; CDR3aa: CASSSTGELFF
d_gene: TRBD1; v_gene: TRBV19; j_gene: TRBJ1-1; abundance: NA; CDR3nt: TGTGCCAGTAGTAAAATACAGGGGGCATTGAACACTGAAGCTTTCTTT; CDR3aa: CASSKIQGALNTEAFF
d_gene: TRBD2; v_gene: TRBV13; j_gene: TRBJ2-5; abundance: NA; CDR3nt: TGTGCCAGCAGTCAACGTACTAGCGGGGGGCCCGGGGAGACCCAGTACTTC; CDR3aa: CASSQRTSGGPGETQYF
d_gene: TRBD1; v_gene: TRBV3-1/TRBV3-2; j_gene: TRBJ2-2; abundance: NA; CDR3nt: TGTGCCAGCAGCCCCCACAGGGGGACCGGGGAGCTGTTTTTT; CDR3aa: CASSPHRGTGELFF
d_gene: TRBD1; v_gene: TRBV19; j_gene: TRBJ2-6; abundance: NA; CDR3nt: TGTGCCAGTAGTATGGGGACAGGGGCCTCTGGGGCCAACGTCCTGACTTTC; CDR3aa: CASSMGTGASGANVLTF
d_gene: NA; v_gene: TRBV19; j_gene: TRBJ1-1; abundance: NA; CDR3nt: TGTGCCAGTGGGGGCACTGAAGCTTTCTTT; CDR3aa: CASGGTEAFF
d_gene: NA; v_gene: TRBV28; j_gene: TRBJ1-5; abundance: NA; CDR3nt: TGTGCCAGCAGTTTATCGACCAAGGGGCCGCTCCAGCATTTT; CDR3aa: CASSLSTKGPLQHF
d_gene: NA; v_gene: TRBV18; j_gene: TRBJ1-1; abundance: NA; CDR3nt: TGTGCCAGCTCCGCCGGCGGGATGGGCACTGAAGCTTTCTTT; CDR3aa: CASSAGGMGTEAFF
d_gene: NA; v_gene: TRBV29-1; j_gene: TRBJ2-1; abundance: NA; CDR3nt: TGCAGCGTTGAAGATGGGATGTACAATGAGCAGTTCTTC; CDR3aa: CSVEDGMYNEQFF
d_gene: TRBD1; v_gene: TRBV10-1; j_gene: TRBJ2-2; abundance: once; CDR3nt: TGCGCCAGCAGGTCCGGGACAGGGGGCTTCGATGGGACCGGGGAGCTGTTTTTT; CDR3aa: CASRSGTGGFDGTGELFF
d_gene: NA; v_gene: TRBV15; j_gene: TRBJ1-3; abundance: NA; CDR3nt: TGTGCCACCAGCAGCGGGGGAAACACCATATATTTT; CDR3aa: CATSSGGNTIYF
d_gene: NA; v_gene: TRBV13; j_gene: TRBJ1-1; abundance: once; CDR3nt: TGTGCCAGCAGCTATAGGGTGAACACTGAAGCTTTCTTT; CDR3aa: CASSYRVNTEAFF
d_gene: NA; v_gene: TRBV11-3; j_gene: TRBJ2-2; abundance: NA; CDR3nt: TGTGCCAGCAGCTTAGGCTCCACAAGAACCGGGGAGCTGTTTTTT; CDR3aa: CASSLGSTRTGELFF
d_gene: TRBD1; v_gene: TRBV30; j_gene: TRBJ1-2; abundance: few; CDR3nt: TGTGCCTGGAGTGCCCCCGGGACAGCATTCCCTTCTAACTATGGCTACACCTTC; CDR3aa: CAWSAPGTAFPSNYGYTF
d_gene: NA; v_gene: TRBV21-1; j_gene: TRBJ2-2; abundance: NA; CDR3nt: TGTGCCAGCTGCAGGGGTCTGCGTAGGACCGGGGAGCTGTTTTTT; CDR3aa: CASCRGLRRTGELFF
d_gene: NA; v_gene: TRBV9; j_gene: TRBJ1-6; abundance: few; CDR3nt: TGTGCCAGCAGCCCAGGACGTGTCTCCTATAATTCACCCCTCCACTTT; CDR3aa: CASSPGRVSYNSPLHF
d_gene: NA; v_gene: TRBV18; j_gene: TRBJ1-5; abundance: NA; CDR3nt: TGTGCCAGCTCACCCGGGACAAGTAGCAATCAGCCCCAGCATTTT; CDR3aa: CASSPGTSSNQPQHF
d_gene: NA; v_gene: TRBV5-4; j_gene: TRBJ1-1; abundance: NA; CDR3nt: TGTGCCAGCAGCTTGGCGGCAGGCACTGAAGCTTTCTTT; CDR3aa: CASSLAAGTEAFF
d_gene: NA; v_gene: TRBV27; j_gene: TRBJ2-7; abundance: once; CDR3nt: TGTGCCAGCAGCGCCCGGGGCCCATCCTACGAGCAGTACTTC; CDR3aa: CASSARGPSYEQYF
d_gene: NA; v_gene: TRBV28; j_gene: TRBJ2-5; abundance: NA; CDR3nt: TGTGCCAGCAGTTTCTTCGGGGGCTCCGGAGAGACCCAGTACTTC; CDR3aa: CASSFFGGSGETQYF
d_gene: NA; v_gene: TRBV6-4; j_gene: TRBJ2-3; abundance: NA; CDR3nt: TGTGCCAGCAGTGAAGATGGAGGGGCAGATACGCAGTATTTT; CDR3aa: CASSEDGGADTQYF
d_gene: NA; v_gene: TRBV4-1; j_gene: TRBJ1-5; abundance: NA; CDR3nt: TGCGCCAGCAGCCAAGATCTAGCGGGGGAGAATCAGCCCCAGCATTTT; CDR3aa: CASSQDLAGENQPQHF
d_gene: TRBD1; v_gene: TRBV5-6; j_gene: TRBJ1-4; abundance: NA; CDR3nt: TGTGCCAGCAGCTTGGTACAGGGGACTAATGAAAAACTGTTTTTT; CDR3aa: CASSLVQGTNEKLFF
d_gene: TRBD2; v_gene: TRBV4-2; j_gene: TRBJ2-5; abundance: NA; CDR3nt: TGTGCCAGCAGCCAGGTTACTAGCGGGGGGCTCAGTGAGACCCAGTACTTC; CDR3aa: CASSQVTSGGLSETQYF
d_gene: TRBD1; v_gene: TRBV5-8; j_gene: TRBJ2-7; abundance: NA; CDR3nt: TGTGCCAGCAGCTGGGACAGGATGAGCTCCTACGAGCAGTACTTC; CDR3aa: CASSWDRMSSYEQYF
d_gene: TRBD1; v_gene: TRBV2; j_gene: TRBJ1-1; abundance: NA; CDR3nt: TGTGCCAGCAGACCCCAGGGGGACAGGCCGCTGGGCACTGAAGCTTTCTTT; CDR3aa: CASRPQGDRPLGTEAFF
d_gene: TRBD1; v_gene: TRBV6-1; j_gene: TRBJ1-1; abundance: NA; CDR3nt: TGTGCCAGCAGTGACCAGACAGGGCACACTGAAGCTTTCTTT; CDR3aa: CASSDQTGHTEAFF
d_gene: NA; v_gene: TRBV18; j_gene: TRBJ2-6; abundance: NA; CDR3nt: TGTGCCAGCTCCCCTACTGGGGCCAACGTCCTGACTTTC; CDR3aa: CASSPTGANVLTF
d_gene: TRBD2; v_gene: TRBV5-4; j_gene: TRBJ2-5; abundance: NA; CDR3nt: TGTGCCAGCAGCTTGGGAGTGGGACTAAAACAAGAGACCCAGTACTTC; CDR3aa: CASSLGVGLKQETQYF
d_gene: NA; v_gene: TRBV6-5; j_gene: TRBJ2-7; abundance: once; CDR3nt: TGTGCCAGTCGCACTTTCTACGAGCAGTACTTC; CDR3aa: CASRTFYEQYF
d_gene: TRBD2; v_gene: TRBV11-3; j_gene: TRBJ2-5; abundance: NA; CDR3nt: TGTGCCAGCAGCTTAGGAGCGGGAGACCAAGAGACCCAGTACTTC; CDR3aa: CASSLGAGDQETQYF
d_gene: TRBD1; v_gene: TRBV4-1; j_gene: TRBJ2-4; abundance: NA; CDR3nt: TGCGCCAGCAGCCTACAGACAGGGGAACACATTCAGTACTTC; CDR3aa: CASSLQTGEHIQYF
d_gene: TRBD1; v_gene: TRBV30; j_gene: TRBJ2-2; abundance: NA; CDR3nt: TGTGCCTCTCCGGGACAGGGGGGCACCGGGGAGCTGTTTTTT; CDR3aa: CASPGQGGTGELFF
d_gene: NA; v_gene: TRBV5-6; j_gene: TRBJ1-2; abundance: few; CDR3nt: TGTGCCAGCAGCCTACGCTCTCTAGCTTGGGACAAGAAGTCCTATGGCTACACCTTC; CDR3aa: CASSLRSLAWDKKSYGYTF
d_gene: NA; v_gene: TRBV28; j_gene: TRBJ2-7; abundance: NA; CDR3nt: TGTGCCAGCAGTCTCGTCCTGGGCTCGGGCGAGCAGTACTTC; CDR3aa: CASSLVLGSGEQYF
d_gene: NA; v_gene: TRBV2; j_gene: TRBJ2-7; abundance: NA; CDR3nt: TGTGCCAGCAGCCCTCCCGGGGCAGGGGTCCGGGAGCAGTACTTC; CDR3aa: CASSPPGAGVREQYF
d_gene: NA; v_gene: TRBV20-1; j_gene: TRBJ1-2; abundance: NA; CDR3nt: TGCAGTGCTGCCCATCCGAATGGCTACACCTTC; CDR3aa: CSAAHPNGYTF
d_gene: TRBD2; v_gene: TRBV5-1; j_gene: TRBJ2-3; abundance: NA; CDR3nt: TGCGCCAGCAGTTGGATAGCGGGGGGGCAAAACACAGATACGCAGTATTTT; CDR3aa: CASSWIAGGQNTDTQYF
d_gene: NA; v_gene: TRBV28; j_gene: TRBJ1-2; abundance: NA; CDR3nt: TGTGCCAGCAGTTTGAAGGTAAAGGAAGGTGATCCCTATGGCTACACCTTC; CDR3aa: CASSLKVKEGDPYGYTF
d_gene: NA; v_gene: TRBV11-1; j_gene: TRBJ1-1; abundance: NA; CDR3nt: TGTGCCAGCAGCCCAGGACGACAGAACACTGAAGCTTTCTTT; CDR3aa: CASSPGRQNTEAFF
d_gene: NA; v_gene: TRBV10-1; j_gene: TRBJ2-7; abundance: NA; CDR3nt: TGCGCCAGCAGTTCAGGGGACTCAACCTACGAGCAGTACTTC; CDR3aa: CASSSGDSTYEQYF
d_gene: TRBD1; v_gene: TRBV12-3/TRBV12-4; j_gene: TRBJ1-6; abundance: once; CDR3nt: TGTGCCAGCAATAACAGGGGGCATTCACCCCTCCACTTT; CDR3aa: CASNNRGHSPLHF
d_gene: NA; v_gene: TRBV30; j_gene: TRBJ1-1; abundance: NA; CDR3nt: TGTGCCTGGGACGAAAGGAGGGTCACTGAAGCTTTCTTT; CDR3aa: CAWDERRVTEAFF
d_gene: TRBD1; v_gene: TRBV4-1; j_gene: TRBJ2-2; abundance: NA; CDR3nt: TGCGCCAGCAGCCAACACACGACAGGGTTCACCGGGGAGCTGTTTTTT; CDR3aa: CASSQHTTGFTGELFF
d_gene: NA; v_gene: TRBV28; j_gene: TRBJ1-6; abundance: NA; CDR3nt: TGTGCCAGCAGCTACAGGGAGAGCTCCTATAATTCACCCCTCCACTTT; CDR3aa: CASSYRESSYNSPLHF
d_gene: NA; v_gene: TRBV30; j_gene: TRBJ1-4; abundance: NA; CDR3nt: TGTGCCTGGAGTGTAAACGGTCAGGCCTTAACTAATGAAAAACTGTTTTTT; CDR3aa: CAWSVNGQALTNEKLFF
d_gene: NA; v_gene: TRBV28; j_gene: TRBJ2-1; abundance: NA; CDR3nt: TGTGCCAGCAGTGCCGCCGGGACTCACAATGAGCAGTTCTTC; CDR3aa: CASSAAGTHNEQFF
d_gene: NA; v_gene: TRBV5-1; j_gene: TRBJ1-2; abundance: NA; CDR3nt: TGCGCCAGCAGCCTCCGGGACGACGGCTATGGCTACACCTTC; CDR3aa: CASSLRDDGYGYTF
d_gene: NA; v_gene: TRBV5-1; j_gene: TRBJ2-5; abundance: once; CDR3nt: TGCGCCAGCAGCTTGAACGGGGGAAACTCCCAGGAGACCCAGTACTTC; CDR3aa: CASSLNGGNSQETQYF
d_gene: TRBD2; v_gene: TRBV5-4; j_gene: TRBJ2-3; abundance: NA; CDR3nt: TGTGCCAGCAGCTTGAGGACTAGCGGGGGGGCCACAGATACGCAGTATTTT; CDR3aa: CASSLRTSGGATDTQYF
d_gene: NA; v_gene: TRBV7-8; j_gene: TRBJ1-5; abundance: NA; CDR3nt: TGTGCCAGCAGCTCCTGGACGACTCCTCAGCCCCAGCATTTT; CDR3aa: CASSSWTTPQPQHF
d_gene: NA; v_gene: TRBV6-6; j_gene: TRBJ1-6; abundance: NA; CDR3nt: TGTGCCAGCAGTTACTTCACGAGCTCCTATAATTCACCCCTCCACTTT; CDR3aa: CASSYFTSSYNSPLHF
d_gene: TRBD1; v_gene: TRBV19; j_gene: TRBJ1-4; abundance: NA; CDR3nt: TGTGCCACCAAGGACAGGGGTGGATTCACAACTAATGAAAAACTGTTTTTT; CDR3aa: CATKDRGGFTTNEKLFF
d_gene: NA; v_gene: TRBV28; j_gene: TRBJ1-2; abundance: NA; CDR3nt: TGTGCCAGCAGTTCCAGGTTCGGCTACACCTTC; CDR3aa: CASSSRFGYTF
d_gene: NA; v_gene: TRBV30; j_gene: TRBJ2-3; abundance: NA; CDR3nt: TGTGCCTGGCAAGTTTGGAAAGATACGCAGTATTTT; CDR3aa: CAWQVWKDTQYF
d_gene: TRBD2; v_gene: TRBV29-1; j_gene: TRBJ2-5; abundance: NA; CDR3nt: TGCAGCAATAGCGGGGGGGGCGTCCAAGAGACCCAGTACTTC; CDR3aa: CSNSGGGVQETQYF